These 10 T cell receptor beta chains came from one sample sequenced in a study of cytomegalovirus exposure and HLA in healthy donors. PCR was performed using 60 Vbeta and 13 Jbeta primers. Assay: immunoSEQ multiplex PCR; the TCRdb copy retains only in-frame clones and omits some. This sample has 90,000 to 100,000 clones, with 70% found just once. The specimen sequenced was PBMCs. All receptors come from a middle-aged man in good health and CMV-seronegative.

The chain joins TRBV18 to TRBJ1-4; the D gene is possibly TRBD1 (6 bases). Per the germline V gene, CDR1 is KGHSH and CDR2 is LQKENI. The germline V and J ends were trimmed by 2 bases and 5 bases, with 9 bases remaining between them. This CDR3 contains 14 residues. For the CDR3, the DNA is TGTGCCAGCTCACCAGGGGGCATAAATGAAAAACTGTTTTTT. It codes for CASSPGGINEKLFF.

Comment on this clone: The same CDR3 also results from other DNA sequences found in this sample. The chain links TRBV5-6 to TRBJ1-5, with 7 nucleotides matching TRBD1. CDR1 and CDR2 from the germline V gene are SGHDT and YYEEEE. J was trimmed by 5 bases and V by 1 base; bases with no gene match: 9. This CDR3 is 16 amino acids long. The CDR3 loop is CASSLYLGQTDQPQHF. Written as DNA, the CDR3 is TGTGCCAGCAGCTTGTATCTGGGACAGACAGATCAGCCCCAGCATTTT. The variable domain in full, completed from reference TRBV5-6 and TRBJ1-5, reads DAGVTQSPTHLIKTRGQQVTLRCSPKSGHDTVSWYQQALGQGPQFIFQYYEEEERQRGNFPDRFSGHQFPNYSSELNVNALLLGDSALYLCASSLYLGQTDQPQHFGDGTRLSIL.

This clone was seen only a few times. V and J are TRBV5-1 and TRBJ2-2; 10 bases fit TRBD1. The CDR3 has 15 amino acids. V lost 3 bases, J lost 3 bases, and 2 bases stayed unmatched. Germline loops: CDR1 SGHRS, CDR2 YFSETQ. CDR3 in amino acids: CASSSGTGDTGELFF. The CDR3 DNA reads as TGCGCCAGCAGCTCCGGGACAGGGGACACCGGGGAGCTGTTTTTT. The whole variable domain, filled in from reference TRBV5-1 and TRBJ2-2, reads KAGVTQTPRYLIKTRGQQVTLSCSPISGHRSVSWYQQTPGQGLQFLFEYFSETQRNKGNFPGRFSGRQFSNSRSEMNVSTLELGDSALYLCASSSGTGDTGELFFGEGSRLTVL.

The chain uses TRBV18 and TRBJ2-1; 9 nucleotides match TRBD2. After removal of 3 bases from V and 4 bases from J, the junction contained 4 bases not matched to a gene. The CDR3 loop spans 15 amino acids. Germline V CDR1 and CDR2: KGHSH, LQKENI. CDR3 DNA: TGTGCCAGCTCACCGGTAGCGGGGGCTTACAATGAGCAGTTCTTC. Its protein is CASSPVAGAYNEQFF. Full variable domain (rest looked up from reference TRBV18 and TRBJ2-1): NAGVMQNPRHLVRRRGQEARLRCSPMKGHSHVYWYRQLPEEGLKFMVYLQKENIIDESGMPKERFSAEFPKEGPSILRIQQVVRGDSAAYFCASSPVAGAYNEQFFGPGTRLTVL.

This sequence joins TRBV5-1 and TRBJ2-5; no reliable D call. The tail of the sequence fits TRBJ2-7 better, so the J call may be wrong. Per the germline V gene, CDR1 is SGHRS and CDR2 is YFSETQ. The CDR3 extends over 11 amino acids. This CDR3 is CASSLANEQYF. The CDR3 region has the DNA TGCGCCAGCAGCTTGGCCAACGAGCAGTACTTC.

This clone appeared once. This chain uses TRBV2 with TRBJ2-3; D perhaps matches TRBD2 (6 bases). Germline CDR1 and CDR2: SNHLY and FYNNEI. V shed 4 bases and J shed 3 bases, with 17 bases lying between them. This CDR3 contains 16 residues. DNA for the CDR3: TGTGCCAGCAGTGGCCCGGGCCGCGCGGGAACAGATACGCAGTATTTT. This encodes CASSGPGRAGTDTQYF.

CDR3 DNA sequence: TGTGCCAGCAGCCTCGGACTAGCGGGAGGGCCTAGTGAGCAGTACTTC. Residues: CASSLGLAGGPSEQYF. This rearrangement joins TRBV7-3 to TRBJ2-7; 15 bases agree with TRBD2. The CDR3 loop spans 16 amino acids. Germline loops: CDR1 SGHTA, CDR2 FQGTGA. V lost 5 bases and J lost 7; bases outside the gene matches: 9.

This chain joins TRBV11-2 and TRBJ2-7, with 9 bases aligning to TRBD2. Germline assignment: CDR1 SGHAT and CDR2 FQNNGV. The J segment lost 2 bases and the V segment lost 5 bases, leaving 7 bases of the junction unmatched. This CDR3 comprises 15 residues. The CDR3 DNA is TGTGCCAGCAGCCCAGCTTGGACTAGCGCCTACGAGCAGTACTTC. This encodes CASSPAWTSAYEQYF.

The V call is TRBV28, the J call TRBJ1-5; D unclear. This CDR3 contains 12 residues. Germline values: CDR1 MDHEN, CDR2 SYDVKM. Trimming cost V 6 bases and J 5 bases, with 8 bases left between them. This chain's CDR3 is CASRERDQPQHF. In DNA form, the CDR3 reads TGTGCCAGCAGAGAGAGAGATCAGCCCCAGCATTTT.

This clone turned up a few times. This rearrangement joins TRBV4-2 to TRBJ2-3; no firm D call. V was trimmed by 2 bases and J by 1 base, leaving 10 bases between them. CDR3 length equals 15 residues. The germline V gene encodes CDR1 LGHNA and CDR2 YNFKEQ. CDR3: CASSQKDRGTDTQYF. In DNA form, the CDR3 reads TGTGCCAGCAGCCAAAAGGATCGGGGCACAGATACGCAGTATTTT.